Below, 29 T cell receptor beta chains from the same sample are listed, as sequenced in a study of blood T cell repertoires in COVID-19. Sequenced by immunoSEQ multiplex PCR; TCRdb stores in-frame clones only, minus some. The top ten hold approximately 9% of the sample, which has fewer than 250,000 clones, under 90% seen once. The source material was PBMCs or T cells enriched from blood (not recorded which). These receptors originate from a woman aged 50 to 60 with acute COVID-19.

This chain joins TRBV7-9 and TRBJ1-2, with 9 bases aligning to TRBD1. The CDR3 extends over 14 amino acids. V shed 4 bases and J 4 bases; nucleotides not matched to a gene: 4. Germline V CDR1 and CDR2: SEHNR, FQNEAQ (reference sequence). The CDR3 is CASSSTGGSYGYTF. The DNA of the CDR3 is TGTGCCAGCAGCTCGACAGGGGGTAGCTATGGCTACACCTTC.

The chain combines TRBV18 with TRBJ1-2, with TRBD1 as a possible D gene (5 bases). The CDR3 runs 15 residues. V was pared by 3 bases and J by 0 bases, with 11 bases between. Germline values: CDR1 KGHSH, CDR2 LQKENI. The chain's CDR3 is CASSPRAVANYGYTF. The DNA for the CDR3 is TGTGCCAGCTCACCCAGGGCTGTTGCTAACTATGGCTACACCTTC.

This clone was seen just once. V is TRBV27 and J is TRBJ2-7; 9 bases line up with TRBD2. The CDR3 runs to 13 residues. The trim removed 8 bases at V and 2 bases at J, leaving 4 bases unmatched. CDR1 is MNHEY and CDR2 is SMNVEV in the germline V gene (reference sequence). CDR3 nucleotides: TGTGCCAGCCGCGGGAGGGCCGCCTACGAGCAGTACTTC. It codes for CASRGRAAYEQYF.

The chain carries TRBV24-1 and TRBJ2-7; TRBD1 is a possible D gene (6 bases). The V end lost 3 bases, the J end lost 0 bases, and 11 bases lay between the germline ends. This CDR3 spans 15 amino acids. Looked up from germline, CDR1 is KGHDR and CDR2 is SFDVKD. This CDR3 is CATSDVRDISYEQYF. The CDR3 coding sequence is TGTGCCACCAGTGATGTCCGGGACATCTCCTACGAGCAGTACTTC.

This clone was picked up a small number of times. V is TRBV6-2 or TRBV6-3 and J is TRBJ1-2; no clear D gene. The CDR3 has 13 amino acids. Germline values: CDR1 MNHEY, CDR2 SVGEGT. Trimming shortened V by 5 bases and J by 13 bases, and 20 bases separated the two germline ends. The CDR3 nucleotides are TGTGCCAGCAGTCGACCGGAGGGAGCCGGACTCACCTTC. This gives the protein CASSRPEGAGLTF.

The J gene is TRBJ1-6, the V gene TRBV5-1; D is unresolved. V was trimmed by 0 bases and J by 7 bases, leaving 11 bases between them. Germline-derived CDR1 and CDR2 are SGHRS and YFSETQ. This CDR3 is built from 15 residues. CDR3 residues: CASSLAGVENSPLHF. CDR3 in DNA: TGCGCCAGCAGCTTGGCCGGGGTAGAAAATTCACCCCTCCACTTT.

V gene TRBV7-3 combines with J gene TRBJ2-1; TRBD1 is a possible D gene (5 bases). CDR1 is SGHTA, CDR2 FQGTGA, per germline. V was pared by 4 bases and J by 5 bases, with 15 bases between. The CDR3 loop spans 15 amino acids. This CDR3 reads CASSSARGSHNEQFF. For the CDR3, the DNA is TGTGCCAGCAGCTCCGCTAGGGGTTCCCACAATGAGCAGTTCTTC.

The chain uses TRBV27 and TRBJ2-2; tentatively, D is TRBD2 (6 bases). The CDR3 runs to 15 residues. Germline-derived CDR1 and CDR2 are MNHEY and SMNVEV (reference sequence). V was cut by 3 bases and J by 0 bases, with 8 bases left in between. The CDR3 nucleotides are TGTGCCAGCAGTTTTGGGGGGTCGAACACCGGGGAGCTGTTTTTT. Translation gives CASSFGGSNTGELFF.

The V gene is TRBV7-6, the J gene TRBJ2-1, with a weak D call TRBD2 (5 bases). The CDR3 length is 18 residues. V gave up 5 bases and J gave up 2 bases, with 22 bases separating them. From germline, CDR1 is SGHVS and CDR2 FNYEAQ. CDR3 region: CASSEGGLSLLTYNEQFF. CDR3 nucleotide sequence: TGTGCCAGCAGCGAAGGAGGCTTGTCCCTACTAACCTACAATGAGCAGTTCTTC.

The chain has TRBV19 and TRBJ1-5; the match to TRBD1 covers 8 bases. The germline V gene has CDR1 LNHDA and CDR2 SQIVND (reference sequence). V was pared by 7 bases and J by 2 bases, with 7 bases of the junction left unmatched. The CDR3 sequence is 15 residues long. Written as DNA, the CDR3 is TGTGCCAGTAACCCGACAGGGGCTGGCAATCAGCCCCAGCATTTT. Translation: CASNPTGAGNQPQHF.

This chain joins TRBV24-1 and TRBJ2-3, with 11 bases identical to TRBD2. Germline V lookup: CDR1 KGHDR, CDR2 SFDVKD. The CDR3 runs 16 residues. Unmatched junction bases numbered 4, after V lost 1 base and J lost 5 bases. The CDR3 DNA reads TGTGCCACCAGTGATTTTTCTAGCGGGAGGTTAGATACGCAGTATTTT. Amino acids: CATSDFSSGRLDTQYF.

This CDR3 is CASSLTRTGGNEQFF. As DNA, the CDR3 is TGTGCCAGCAGCTTAACGCGGACAGGGGGCAATGAGCAGTTCTTC. The chain recombines TRBV7-3 with TRBJ2-1; 10 bases fit TRBD1. This CDR3 contains 15 residues. Germline lookup yields CDR1 SGHTA and CDR2 FQGTGA. After removal of 0 bases from V and 6 bases from J, the junction contained 2 bases not matched to a gene.

This clone was seen once. The genes are TRBV6-5 and TRBJ1-5; D is perhaps TRBD1 (6 bases). Germline assignment: CDR1 MNHEY and CDR2 SVGAGI. V dropped 6 bases and J dropped 3 bases, with 12 bases sitting between them. The CDR3 is made up of 14 amino acids. CDR3 in DNA: TGTGCCAGCAGGCCGGGACATTTCAATCAGCCCCAGCATTTT. Its protein is CASRPGHFNQPQHF.

The V gene is TRBV5-1, the J gene TRBJ2-7, with a weak D call TRBD1 (6 bases). Germline V gives CDR1 SGHRS, CDR2 YFSETQ. The CDR3 runs to 15 residues. Trimming took 1 base from V and 3 from J, leaving 14 bases between them. DNA for the CDR3: TGCGCCAGCAGCTTGCAGGACAGAGCTTACTACGAGCAGTACTTC. It translates to CASSLQDRAYYEQYF.

CDR3 in amino acids: CASSTSWATGTGNNSPLHF. The CDR3 bases are TGTGCCAGCAGCACCAGTTGGGCGACCGGGACAGGGAATAATTCACCCCTCCACTTT. The V call is TRBV9, the J call TRBJ1-6, with TRBD1 matching over 9 bases. From germline, CDR1 is SGDLS and CDR2 YYNGEE. The length of the CDR3 is 19 residues. V lost 4 bases to trimming and J lost 5 bases; unmatched junction nucleotides: 16.

This rearrangement joins TRBV7-2 to TRBJ1-1; D is perhaps TRBD1 (6 bases). This CDR3 spans 17 amino acids. V lost 6 bases and J 0 bases, leaving 20 bases between the germline ends. CDR1 is SGHTA, CDR2 FQGNSA, per germline. CDR3 protein: CASRVWGYRDMNTEAFF. The CDR3 coding sequence is TGTGCCAGCAGGGTATGGGGCTACAGGGACATGAACACTGAAGCTTTCTTT.

The chain links TRBV10-3 to TRBJ2-3; 11 bases fit TRBD2. The CDR3 is made up of 18 amino acids. The V gene end was trimmed by 3 bases and the J gene end by 0 bases; junction bases not matched to a gene: 8. The germline V gene encodes CDR1 ENHRY and CDR2 SYGVKD. The CDR3 loop reads CAISDPGLAAVSTDTQYF. CDR3 DNA sequence: TGTGCCATCAGTGATCCGGGACTAGCGGCCGTGAGCACAGATACGCAGTATTTT.

The chain employs TRBV5-1 and TRBJ2-5; 8 nucleotides align to TRBD2. Germline V gene lookup returns CDR1 SGHRS and CDR2 YFSETQ. The CDR3 runs 15 residues. V was clipped by 2 bases and J by 5 bases; unmatched bases: 8. The CDR3 DNA reads as TGCGCCAGCAGCTTTTCTACCGCTAGCGGGGAGACCCAGTACTTC. Translating gives CASSFSTASGETQYF.

This chain joins TRBV29-1 and TRBJ1-1, with 10 bases lining up with TRBD1. The CDR3 is made up of 12 amino acids. Trimming removed 5 bases from V and 5 bases from J; junction bases left unmatched: 2. Germline CDR1 SQVTM, CDR2 ANQGSEA. Here the CDR3 DNA reads TGCAGCGTTCGGACAGGGGGTACTGAAGCTTTCTTT. Translating gives CSVRTGGTEAFF.

This chain connects TRBV19 to TRBJ2-3; 7 bases are shared with TRBD2. The V gene's germline CDR1 is LNHDA and CDR2 SQIVND (reference sequence). This CDR3 is built from 14 residues. The V segment lost 4 bases and the J segment 3 bases; nucleotides outside the gene matches: 4. The CDR3 DNA reads TGTGCCAGTAGTAGGACTAGAGGAACAGATACGCAGTATTTT. Amino acid sequence: CASSRTRGTDTQYF.

This sequence joins TRBV2 and TRBJ2-1, with a possible D match to TRBD1 (5 bases). The CDR3 is 16 residues long. V shed 7 bases and J shed 7 bases, with 23 bases lying between them. Germline CDR1 reads SNHLY; CDR2 reads FYNNEI. CDR3 in DNA: TGTGCCAGCACCCCACCTTACCTGCAGGGTGGGAATGAGCAGTTCTTC. It yields the protein CASTPPYLQGGNEQFF.

The sample holds one count of this clone. The chain combines TRBV5-1 with TRBJ2-5; D may be TRBD1 (6 bases). CDR3 length equals 16 residues. With 0 bases removed from V and 2 bases from J, the gap between germline ends came to 14 bases. Germline lookup yields CDR1 SGHRS and CDR2 YFSETQ. As DNA, the CDR3 is TGCGCCAGCAGCTTGGTGTATACAGGGAGACAAGAGACCCAGTACTTC. It translates to CASSLVYTGRQETQYF.

Note on this clone: Other DNA sequences of this sample code for an identical CDR3. CDR3 sequence reads: CASSLRTSGYYEQYF. CDR3 nucleotides: TGTGCCAGCAGTTTAAGGACTAGCGGGTACTACGAGCAGTACTTC. The chain carries TRBV28 and TRBJ2-7; 11 bases are a match to TRBD2. V shed 2 bases, J shed 3 bases, and the junction held 3 bases outside the gene matches. Germline-derived CDR1 and CDR2 are MDHEN and SYDVKM. This CDR3 spans 15 amino acids.

In its sample, this clone was seen many times. The CDR3 is CASFKDIGLEAFF. CDR3 in DNA: TGTGCCAGCTTCAAGGACATCGGGCTTGAAGCTTTCTTT. This chain connects TRBV6-5 to TRBJ1-1; D might be TRBD1 (5 bases). With 8 bases removed from V and 7 bases from J, the gap between germline ends came to 17 bases. The germline gives CDR1 MNHEY, CDR2 SVGAGI. The CDR3 totals 13 residues.

This sequence joins TRBV18 and TRBJ2-7, with 8 bases identical to TRBD2. The CDR3 has 16 amino acids. After removal of 0 bases from V and 3 bases from J, the junction contained 7 bases not matched to a gene. Germline CDR1 KGHSH, CDR2 LQKENI. The CDR3 nucleotides are TGTGCCAGCTCACCACCGGCGGGGGGCAATGGCTACGAGCAGTACTTC. Translated: CASSPPAGGNGYEQYF.

The CDR3 spells CASSPRAGDTDTQYF. CDR3 nucleotides: TGTGCCAGCTCACCACGGGCAGGGGACACAGATACGCAGTATTTT. The chain employs TRBV18 and TRBJ2-3; the D gene is possibly TRBD1 (6 bases). Per the germline V gene, CDR1 is KGHSH and CDR2 is LQKENI. The CDR3 contains 15 residues. Trimming shortened V by 1 base and J by 2 bases, and 10 bases separated the two germline ends. Together with reference TRBV18 and TRBJ2-3, the CDR3 gives the full variable domain: NAGVMQNPRHLVRRRGQEARLRCSPMKGHSHVYWYRQLPEEGLKFMVYLQKENIIDESGMPKERFSAEFPKEGPSILRIQQVVRGDSAAYFCASSPRAGDTDTQYFGPGTRLTVL.

The V gene is TRBV7-2, the J gene TRBJ2-5; TRBD2 might be the D (5 bases). CDR1 SGHTA and CDR2 FQGNSA come from the germline V gene. V was pared by 2 bases and J by 7 bases, with 17 bases between. The CDR3 consists of 15 residues. DNA for the CDR3: TGTGCCAGCAGCTTAACCCCTGATAGAAGCGGGACCCAGTACTTC. Its translation: CASSLTPDRSGTQYF.

The rearrangement joins TRBV7-2 to TRBJ1-1; maybe TRBD1 (5 bases). This CDR3 has 14 residues. Per germline, CDR1 SGHTA and CDR2 FQGNSA. The V end was cut by 2 bases, the J end by 0 bases, with 7 bases between. The CDR3 DNA reads as TGTGCCAGCAGCTTAAGACAGATGAACACTGAAGCTTTCTTT. Amino acids: CASSLRQMNTEAFF.

This chain links TRBV12-3 or TRBV12-4 with TRBJ1-2; D is unresolved. This CDR3 comprises 10 residues. The V end was cut by 2 bases, the J end by 14 bases, with 9 bases between. The CDR3 protein is CASSLSRETF. DNA of the CDR3: TGTGCCAGCAGTTTATCCCGAGAGACCTTC.